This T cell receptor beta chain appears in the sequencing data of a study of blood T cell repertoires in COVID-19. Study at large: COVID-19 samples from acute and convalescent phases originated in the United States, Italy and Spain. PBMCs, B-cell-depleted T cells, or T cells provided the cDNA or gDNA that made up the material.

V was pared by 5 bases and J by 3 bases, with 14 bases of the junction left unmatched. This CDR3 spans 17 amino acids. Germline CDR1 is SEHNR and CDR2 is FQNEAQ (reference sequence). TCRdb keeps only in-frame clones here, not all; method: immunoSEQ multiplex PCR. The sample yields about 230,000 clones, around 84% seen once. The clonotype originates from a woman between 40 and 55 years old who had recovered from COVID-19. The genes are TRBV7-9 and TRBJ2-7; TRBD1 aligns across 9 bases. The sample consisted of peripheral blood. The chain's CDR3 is CASSQGQGSGSYYEQYF. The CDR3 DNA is TGTGCCAGCAGCCAGGGACAGGGTAGTGGCTCCTACTACGAGCAGTACTTC.